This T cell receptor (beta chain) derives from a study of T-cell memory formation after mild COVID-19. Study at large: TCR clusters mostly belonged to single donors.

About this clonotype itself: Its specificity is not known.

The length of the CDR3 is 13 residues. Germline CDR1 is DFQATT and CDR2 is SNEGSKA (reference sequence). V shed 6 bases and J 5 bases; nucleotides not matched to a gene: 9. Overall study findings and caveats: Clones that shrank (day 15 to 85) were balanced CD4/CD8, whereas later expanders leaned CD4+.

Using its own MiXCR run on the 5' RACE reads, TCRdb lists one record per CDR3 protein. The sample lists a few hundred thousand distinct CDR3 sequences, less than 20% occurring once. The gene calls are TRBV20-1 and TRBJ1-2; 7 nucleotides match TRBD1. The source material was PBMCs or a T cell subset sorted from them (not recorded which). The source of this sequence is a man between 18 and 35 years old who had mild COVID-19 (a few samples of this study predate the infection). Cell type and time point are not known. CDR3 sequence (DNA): TGCAGTGCCAGCGCCCAGGGGGGGTATGGCTACACCTTC. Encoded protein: CSASAQGGYGYTF.